These 15 T cell receptor beta chains originate from one sample sequenced in a study of blood T cell repertoires in COVID-19. Profiling relied on immunoSEQ multiplex PCR, and the TCRdb table lists in-frame clones only, not all of them. The table records roughly 230,000 clones, around four fifths of them present only once. Sequenced input: peripheral blood. The receptors were sampled from a man aged 40-49 years with active or convalescent COVID-19.

The chain links TRBV5-1 to TRBJ1-4; 7 nucleotides match TRBD1. With V trimmed by 4 bases and J by 7 bases, 10 bases remained unmatched. The CDR3 contains 15 residues. Germline V gives CDR1 SGHRS, CDR2 YFSETQ. Here the CDR3 DNA reads TGCGCCAGCAGCCGCACAGGGGCCGCAGGTGAAAAACTGTTTTTT. It translates to CASSRTGAAGEKLFF.

This rearrangement joins TRBV27 to TRBJ2-7; 9 bases match TRBD1. With V trimmed by 6 bases and J by 3 bases, 6 bases remained unmatched. The germline V gene has CDR1 MNHEY and CDR2 SMNVEV (reference sequence). This CDR3 has 14 amino acids. The CDR3 DNA reads as TGTGCCAGCAGATTGGGACAGGGAAACTACGAGCAGTACTTC. This gives the protein CASRLGQGNYEQYF.

This chain connects TRBV3-1 (or the pseudogene TRBV3-2) to TRBJ2-1, with D tentatively TRBD1 (5 bases). Trimming took off 6 bases at V and 4 bases at J, with 16 bases between the two ends. Per germline, CDR1 LGHDT and CDR2 YNNKEL (reference sequence). CDR3 length: 15 amino acids. The CDR3 loop reads CASSRIPPGYNEQFF. The CDR3 DNA follows: TGTGCCAGCAGTCGAATCCCCCCAGGGTACAATGAGCAGTTCTTC.

The V call is TRBV5-6, the J call TRBJ2-2; 14 nucleotides match TRBD2. The CDR3 sequence is 16 residues long. The V gene end was trimmed by 3 bases and the J gene end by 6 bases; junction bases not matched to a gene: 4. Germline V lookup: CDR1 SGHDT, CDR2 YYEEEE. Here the CDR3 reads CASSYGLAGGAGELFF. The CDR3 coding sequence is TGTGCCAGCAGCTACGGACTAGCGGGGGGAGCCGGGGAGCTGTTTTTT. The complete variable domain, with remaining parts taken from reference TRBV5-6 and TRBJ2-2, reads DAGVTQSPTHLIKTRGQQVTLRCSPKSGHDTVSWYQQALGQGPQFIFQYYEEEERQRGNFPDRFSGHQFPNYSSELNVNALLLGDSALYLCASSYGLAGGAGELFFGEGSRLTVL.

The chain carries TRBV27 and TRBJ2-2; D may be TRBD1 (6 bases). Germline CDR1 is MNHEY and CDR2 is SMNVEV (reference sequence). This CDR3 region has 15 residues. The germline V and J ends were trimmed by 10 bases and 4 bases, with 19 bases remaining between them. CDR3 amino acids: CATINPDRSTGELFF. As DNA, the CDR3 is TGTGCCACCATAAACCCGGACAGAAGCACCGGGGAGCTGTTTTTT.

The chain couples TRBV28 to TRBJ1-1; possibly TRBD1 for D (5 bases). V dropped 8 bases and J dropped 2 bases, with 21 bases sitting between them. CDR1 and CDR2 from the germline V gene are MDHEN and SYDVKM. The CDR3 sequence is 16 residues long. For the CDR3, the DNA is TGTGCCAGCCCTCCTACGGGGGATCGCCCCAACACTGAAGCTTTCTTT. Amino acids: CASPPTGDRPNTEAFF. Drawing the rest from reference TRBV28 and TRBJ1-1, the complete variable domain is DVKVTQSSRYLVKRTGEKVFLECVQDMDHENMFWYRQDPGLGLRLIYFSYDVKMKEKGDIPEGYSVSREKKERFSLILESASTNQTSMYLCASPPTGDRPNTEAFFGQGTRLTVV.

This clone was detected only a few times. The chain joins TRBV2 to TRBJ1-1, with 10 bases aligning to TRBD1. This CDR3 comprises 14 residues. Trimming removed 6 bases from V and 4 bases from J; junction bases left unmatched: 5. The germline CDR1 and CDR2 sequences are SNHLY and FYNNEI. The CDR3 here is CASRGQGLGTEAFF. As DNA, the CDR3 is TGTGCCAGCAGGGGACAGGGGTTGGGCACTGAAGCTTTCTTT.

The genes are TRBV7-3 and TRBJ2-7; 8 bases are a match to TRBD2. The germline V gene has CDR1 SGHTA and CDR2 FQGTGA. The CDR3 is 14 amino acids. The ends lost 2 bases at V and 7 bases at J; junction bases unmatched: 7. This CDR3 is CASSLSGVAGEQYF. CDR3 in DNA: TGTGCCAGCAGCTTATCCGGTGTAGCGGGGGAGCAGTACTTC.

The gene calls are TRBV2 and TRBJ2-7; 9 positions agree with TRBD1. After removal of 4 bases from V and 2 bases from J, the junction contained 6 bases not matched to a gene. CDR1 and CDR2 (germline): SNHLY, FYNNEI. The CDR3 sequence is 15 residues long. The CDR3 reads CASSVETGGPYEQYF. CDR3 sequence (DNA): TGTGCCAGCAGTGTCGAGACAGGGGGACCCTACGAGCAGTACTTC.

This chain joins TRBV27 and TRBJ2-4; perhaps TRBD2 as D (5 bases). Germline V lookup: CDR1 MNHEY, CDR2 SMNVEV (reference sequence). The CDR3 is made up of 16 amino acids. The V end lost 6 bases, the J end lost 0 bases, and 15 bases lay between the germline ends. Here the CDR3 reads CASSRGLGLAKNIQYF. In DNA form, the CDR3 reads TGTGCCAGCAGCCGCGGACTGGGGTTAGCCAAAAACATTCAGTACTTC.

The V gene is TRBV29-1, the J gene TRBJ2-7; 7 nucleotides agree with TRBD1. Trimming cost V 4 bases and J 4 bases; bases outside gene matches: 10. Looked up from germline, CDR1 is SQVTM and CDR2 is ANQGSEA. The CDR3 is 14 residues long. CDR3 in DNA: TGCAGCGTTGGACCCCGACAGGGATCTTACGAGCAGTACTTC. It encodes CSVGPRQGSYEQYF.

The chain couples TRBV7-3 to TRBJ1-2; maybe TRBD1 (5 bases). V lost 4 bases to trimming and J lost 7 bases, with 13 bases between them. CDR1 and CDR2 (germline): SGHTA, FQGTGA. The CDR3 runs 13 residues. The CDR3 here is CASSSPGLIGYTF. The CDR3 nucleotides read TGTGCCAGCAGCTCCCCAGGGTTGATTGGCTACACCTTC. The full variable domain, with the rest looked up from reference TRBV7-3 and TRBJ1-2, is GAGVSQTPSNKVTEKGKYVELRCDPISGHTALYWYRQSLGQGPEFLIYFQGTGAADDSGLPNDRFFAVRPEGSVSTLKIQRTERGDSAVYLCASSSPGLIGYTFGSGTRLTVV.

This clone was seen only once. CDR3 bases: TGTGCCAGCAGCCGAGGGCTAGCTGGAAATGAGCAGTTCTTC. Its translation is CASSRGLAGNEQFF. This sequence joins TRBV3-1 (or the pseudogene TRBV3-2) and TRBJ2-1, with a possible D match to TRBD2 (5 bases). V lost 4 bases, J lost 7 bases, and 14 bases lay in between. CDR1 LGHDT and CDR2 YNNKEL come from the germline V gene (reference sequence). This CDR3 is 14 amino acids long.

V is TRBV19 and J is TRBJ1-6; D ambiguous. Germline-derived CDR1 and CDR2 are LNHDA and SQIVND (reference sequence). The CDR3 is 14 residues long. V lost 3 bases and J 5 bases, leaving 8 bases between the germline ends. The DNA for the CDR3 is TGTGCCAGTAGTATTAATAGCAATAATTCACCCCTCCACTTT. Its translation: CASSINSNNSPLHF.

The rearrangement uses TRBV30 and TRBJ1-5; no firm D call. The germline V and J ends were trimmed by 7 bases and 4 bases, with 17 bases remaining between them. This CDR3 comprises 14 residues. Germline lookup yields CDR1 GTSNPN and CDR2 SVGIG (reference sequence). The CDR3 DNA sequence: TGTGCCTACTCCACCGGACGGGGAAATCAGCCCCAGCATTTT. The encoded protein is CAYSTGRGNQPQHF.